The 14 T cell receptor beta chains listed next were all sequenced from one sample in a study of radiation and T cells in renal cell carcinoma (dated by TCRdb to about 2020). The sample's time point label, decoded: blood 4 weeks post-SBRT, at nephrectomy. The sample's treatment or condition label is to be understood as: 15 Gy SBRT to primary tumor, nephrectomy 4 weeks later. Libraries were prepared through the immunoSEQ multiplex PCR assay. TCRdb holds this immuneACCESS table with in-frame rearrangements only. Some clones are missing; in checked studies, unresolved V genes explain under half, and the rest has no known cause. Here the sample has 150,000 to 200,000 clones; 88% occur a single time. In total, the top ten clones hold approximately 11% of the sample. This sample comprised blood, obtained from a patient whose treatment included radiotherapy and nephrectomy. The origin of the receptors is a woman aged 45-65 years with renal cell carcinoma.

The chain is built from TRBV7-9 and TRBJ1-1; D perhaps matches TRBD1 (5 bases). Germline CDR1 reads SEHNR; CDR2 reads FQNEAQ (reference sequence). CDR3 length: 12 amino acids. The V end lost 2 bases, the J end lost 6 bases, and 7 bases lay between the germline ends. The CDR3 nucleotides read TGTGCCAGCAGCTTAAGAGGGGCTGAAGCTTTCTTT. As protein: CASSLRGAEAFF.

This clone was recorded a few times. In DNA, the CDR3 is TGTGCCAGTAGTCCGGCGGGGTCGTACACTGAAGCTTTCTTT. Its translation is CASSPAGSYTEAFF. The V gene is TRBV19, the J gene TRBJ1-1; D not resolved. The V gene lost 5 bases and the J gene lost 3 bases, with 13 bases spanning the gap. This CDR3 has 14 amino acids. Germline CDR1 reads LNHDA; CDR2 reads SQIVND (reference sequence).

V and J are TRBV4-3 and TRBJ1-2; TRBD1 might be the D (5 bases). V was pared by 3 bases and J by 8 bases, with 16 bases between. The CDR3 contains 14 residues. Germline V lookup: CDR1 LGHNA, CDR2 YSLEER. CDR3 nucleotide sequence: TGCGCCAGCAGCCACGGGCAGGGCATGAGCGGCTACACCTTC. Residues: CASSHGQGMSGYTF.

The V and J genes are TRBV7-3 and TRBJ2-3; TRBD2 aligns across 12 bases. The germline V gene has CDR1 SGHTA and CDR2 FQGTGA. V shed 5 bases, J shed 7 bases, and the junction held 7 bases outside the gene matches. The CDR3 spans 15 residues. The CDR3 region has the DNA TGTGCCAGCAGCCCCCGGACTAGCGGGGCCCATACGCAGTATTTT. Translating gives CASSPRTSGAHTQYF.

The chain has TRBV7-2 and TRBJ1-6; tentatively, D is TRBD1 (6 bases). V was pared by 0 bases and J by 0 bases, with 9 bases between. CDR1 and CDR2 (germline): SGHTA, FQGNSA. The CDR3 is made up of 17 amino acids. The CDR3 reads CASSLAGARSYNSPLHF. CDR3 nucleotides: TGTGCCAGCAGCTTAGCGGGGGCCCGCTCCTATAATTCACCCCTCCACTTT.

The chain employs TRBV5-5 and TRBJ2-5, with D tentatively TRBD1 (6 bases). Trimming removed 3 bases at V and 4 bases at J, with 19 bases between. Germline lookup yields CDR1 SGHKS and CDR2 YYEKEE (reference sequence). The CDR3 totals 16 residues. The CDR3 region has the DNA TGTGCCAGCAGCTACCAAATAGGGGGTCCAGGAGAGACCCAGTACTTC. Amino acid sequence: CASSYQIGGPGETQYF.

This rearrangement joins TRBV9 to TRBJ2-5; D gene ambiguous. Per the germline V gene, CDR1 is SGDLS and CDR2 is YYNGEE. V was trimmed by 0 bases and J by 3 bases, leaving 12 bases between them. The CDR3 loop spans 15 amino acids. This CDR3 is CASSVAYRGEETQYF. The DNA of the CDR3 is TGTGCCAGCAGCGTAGCTTACCGCGGCGAAGAGACCCAGTACTTC.

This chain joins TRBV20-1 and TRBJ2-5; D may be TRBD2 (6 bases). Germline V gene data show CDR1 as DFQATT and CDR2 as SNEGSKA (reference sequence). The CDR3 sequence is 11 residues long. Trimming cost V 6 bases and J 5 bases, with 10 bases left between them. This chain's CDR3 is CSARAGETQYF. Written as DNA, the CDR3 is TGCAGTGCCCGAGCGGGCGAGACCCAGTACTTC.

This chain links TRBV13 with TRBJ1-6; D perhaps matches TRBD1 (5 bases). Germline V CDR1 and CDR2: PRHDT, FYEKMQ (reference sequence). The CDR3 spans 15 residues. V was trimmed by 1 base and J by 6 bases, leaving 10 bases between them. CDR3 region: CASSLEGKANSPLHF. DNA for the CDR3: TGTGCCAGCAGCTTAGAGGGGAAAGCTAATTCACCCCTCCACTTT.

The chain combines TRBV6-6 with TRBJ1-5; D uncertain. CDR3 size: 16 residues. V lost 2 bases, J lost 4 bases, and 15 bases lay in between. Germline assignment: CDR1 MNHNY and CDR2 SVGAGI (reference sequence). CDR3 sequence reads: CASSYGRQHGNQPQHF. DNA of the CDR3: TGTGCCAGCAGTTACGGGCGCCAGCATGGGAATCAGCCCCAGCATTTT.

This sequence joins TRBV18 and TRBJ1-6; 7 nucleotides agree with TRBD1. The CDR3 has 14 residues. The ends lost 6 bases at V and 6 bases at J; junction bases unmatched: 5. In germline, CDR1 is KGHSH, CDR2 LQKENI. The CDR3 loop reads CASSRDRANSPLHF. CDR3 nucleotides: TGTGCCAGCTCCAGAGACAGGGCTAATTCACCCCTCCACTTT.

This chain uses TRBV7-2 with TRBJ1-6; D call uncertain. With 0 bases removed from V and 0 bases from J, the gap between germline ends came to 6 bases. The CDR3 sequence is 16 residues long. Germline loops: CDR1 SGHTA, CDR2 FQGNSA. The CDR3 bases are TGTGCCAGCAGCTTAGCCAAGAGCTCCTATAATTCACCCCTCCACTTT. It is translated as CASSLAKSSYNSPLHF.

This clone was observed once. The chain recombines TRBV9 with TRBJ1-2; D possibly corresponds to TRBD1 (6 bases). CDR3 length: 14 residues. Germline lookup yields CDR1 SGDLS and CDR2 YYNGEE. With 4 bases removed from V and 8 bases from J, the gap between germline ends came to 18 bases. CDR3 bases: TGTGCCAGCAGCCCCCGACAGGTCAACAGGGGCTACACCTTC. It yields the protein CASSPRQVNRGYTF.

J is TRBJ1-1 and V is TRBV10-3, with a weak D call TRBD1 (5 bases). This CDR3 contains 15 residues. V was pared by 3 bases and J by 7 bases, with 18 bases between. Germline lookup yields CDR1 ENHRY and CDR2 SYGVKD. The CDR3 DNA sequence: TGTGCCATCAGTGACGGAAGGAGGGGCCGGGGTGAAGCTTTCTTT. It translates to CAISDGRRGRGEAFF.